These 20 T cell receptor beta chains came from one sample sequenced in a study of OX40 agonist ivuxolimab in advanced cancers. The library was built by means of the immunoSEQ multiplex PCR assay. The clones in this table, taken by TCRdb from immuneACCESS, are in-frame only. Not every clone is retained; where verified, under half of the shortfall comes from an unresolved V gene, and the cause of the rest is unknown. This sample gives under 150,000 clones in total; 85% to 90% of them show up just once. 0.55% of the sample is held by the ten biggest clonotypes. The starting material was CD4+ or CD8+ T cells sorted from blood, obtained in a trial of the OX40 agonist ivuxolimab. The receptors were sampled from an adult with an advanced solid tumor such as melanoma, head and neck, liver or kidney cancer.

This clone was seen only a few times. The genes are TRBV10-1 and TRBJ1-6, with 7 bases that match TRBD1. The V and J ends lost 7 bases and 9 bases, in that order; junction bases with no gene match: 6. The CDR3 runs to 13 residues. Looked up from germline, CDR1 is WNHNN and CDR2 is SYGVQD (reference sequence). The CDR3 DNA reads TGCGCCAGCACAGGGGGTCCCGGTTCACCCCTCCACTTT. Translation gives CASTGGPGSPLHF.

This chain connects TRBV18 to TRBJ1-2; TRBD1 agrees at 8 bases. Trimming cost V 2 bases and J 3 bases; bases outside gene matches: 5. CDR3 length: 15 amino acids. CDR1 is KGHSH, CDR2 LQKENI, per germline. The CDR3 coding sequence is TGTGCCAGCTCACCAGGACAGGGAGGGCACTATGGCTACACCTTC. It codes for CASSPGQGGHYGYTF.

The chain links TRBV4-2 to TRBJ2-2, with 9 bases identical to TRBD1. V shed 5 bases and J 4 bases; nucleotides not matched to a gene: 17. This CDR3 comprises 19 residues. The germline V gene has CDR1 LGHNA and CDR2 YNFKEQ. The chain's CDR3 is CASSKSSRDRVGLTGELFF. The DNA for the CDR3 is TGTGCCAGCAGCAAATCGTCCCGGGACAGGGTGGGTCTCACCGGGGAGCTGTTTTTT.

This clone was seen a few times. The chain joins TRBV18 to TRBJ2-5; the D is unclear. Germline assignment: CDR1 KGHSH and CDR2 LQKENI. The CDR3 loop spans 13 amino acids. The V gene lost 3 bases and the J gene lost 3 bases, with 8 bases spanning the gap. Here the CDR3 DNA reads TGTGCCAGCTCACCGAGCCCGGAAGAGACCCAGTACTTC. Its translation is CASSPSPEETQYF.

The V and J genes are TRBV2 and TRBJ1-4, with D possibly TRBD1 on 5 matching bases. There are 13 residues in the CDR3. The germline CDR1 and CDR2 sequences are SNHLY and FYNNEI. Trimming pared 8 bases from V and 3 bases from J, leaving 10 bases between. For the CDR3, the DNA is TGTGCCAGCGGTAGGGGCGCTAATGAAAAACTGTTTTTT. Translated: CASGRGANEKLFF.

The chain couples TRBV6-1 to TRBJ2-7; no clear D gene. From germline, CDR1 is MNHNS and CDR2 SASEGT. The CDR3 is 12 amino acids. Trimming took off 10 bases at V and 1 base at J, with 11 bases between the two ends. The CDR3 sequence is CAIFYTSYEQYF. DNA of the CDR3: TGTGCCATCTTCTATACTTCCTACGAGCAGTACTTC.

The count of this clone is one. The rearrangement joins TRBV5-4 to TRBJ2-1; 8 bases are shared with TRBD1. Germline CDR1 and CDR2: SGHNT and YYREEE (reference sequence). CDR3 length: 16 amino acids. J gave up 4 bases and V 0 bases, and 6 bases lay outside the gene matches. The CDR3 protein is CASSLAGRGRYNEQFF. The DNA for the CDR3 is TGTGCCAGCAGCTTGGCAGGCAGGGGGCGATACAATGAGCAGTTCTTC.

For this clone: The same CDR3 is also encoded by other DNA sequences in this sample. The rearrangement uses TRBV7-2 and TRBJ1-1, with D perhaps matching TRBD1 (5 bases). The CDR3 runs to 13 residues. V lost 5 bases and J 1 base, leaving 8 bases between the germline ends. CDR1 and CDR2 (germline): SGHTA, FQGNSA. The CDR3 sequence is CASSPGRNTEAFF. The CDR3 DNA is TGTGCCAGCAGCCCAGGGAGGAACACTGAAGCTTTCTTT.

The V gene is TRBV5-4, the J gene TRBJ1-1; 7 nucleotides agree with TRBD1. V shed 4 bases and J 6 bases; nucleotides not matched to a gene: 0. The germline V gene has CDR1 SGHNT and CDR2 YYREEE (reference sequence). The CDR3 is 11 amino acids. CDR3 sequence (DNA): TGTGCCAGCAGCGACAGGGCTGAAGCTTTCTTT. It is translated as CASSDRAEAFF.

The chain recombines TRBV10-1 with TRBJ1-1, with a possible D match to TRBD1 (5 bases). Between the trimmed V and J ends, which lost 3 bases and 10 bases, there was a span of 15 bases. The CDR3 has 13 residues. Germline V lookup: CDR1 WNHNN, CDR2 SYGVQD (reference sequence). The CDR3 protein is CASSDPGQVGAFF. The CDR3 bases are TGCGCCAGCAGTGACCCAGGGCAGGTCGGAGCTTTCTTT.

The chain carries TRBV12-5 and TRBJ2-1; D remains ambiguous. CDR1 LGHNT and CDR2 FRNRAP come from the germline V gene. The CDR3 consists of 14 residues. V gave up 2 bases and J gave up 9 bases, with 14 bases separating them. The CDR3 reads CASGLSPAYGEQFF. CDR3 bases: TGTGCTAGTGGTTTGTCCCCGGCCTATGGTGAGCAGTTCTTC.

This chain joins TRBV10-3 and TRBJ2-1; the match to TRBD2 covers 7 bases. V lost 6 bases and J lost 2; bases outside the gene matches: 7. There are 15 residues in the CDR3. Germline lookup yields CDR1 ENHRY and CDR2 SYGVKD. CDR3 in DNA: TGTGCCATCAGAAGGGCGGGGGTCCCCTACAATGAGCAGTTCTTC. Translating gives CAIRRAGVPYNEQFF.

This rearrangement joins TRBV2 to TRBJ1-6; D gene unclear. The CDR3 spans 14 residues. Germline CDR1 reads SNHLY; CDR2 reads FYNNEI. The V and J ends lost 6 bases and 6 bases respectively, with 12 bases between them. As DNA, the CDR3 is TGTGCCAGCAGCCGGGCGCCGGGTAATTCACCCCTCCACTTT. It yields the protein CASSRAPGNSPLHF.

The rearrangement uses TRBV6-5 and TRBJ1-3; D gene unclear. Germline CDR1 and CDR2: MNHEY and SVGAGI. CDR3 length equals 15 residues. The V gene lost 0 bases and the J gene lost 3 bases, with 9 bases spanning the gap. CDR3 in amino acids: CASSYSGRIGNTIYF. The CDR3 bases are TGTGCCAGCAGTTACTCGGGAAGGATTGGAAACACCATATATTTT.

This chain links TRBV27 with TRBJ1-5; perhaps TRBD1 as D (6 bases). Trimming left V 6 bases short and J 6 bases short, with 15 bases between. CDR3 length: 14 residues. CDR1 MNHEY and CDR2 SMNVEV come from the germline V gene (reference sequence). CDR3 nucleotide sequence: TGTGCCAGCAGGAGGAGGGGGGTCGGTCAGCCCCAGCATTTT. This encodes CASRRRGVGQPQHF.

This clone is a singleton in its sample. The chain links TRBV18 to TRBJ2-5; D not resolved. The J call is in doubt because the DNA end fits TRBJ2-7 better. The CDR3 is 13 amino acids. CDR1 and CDR2 from the germline V gene are KGHSH and LQKENI. CDR3 nucleotides: TGTGCCAGCTCACCACCGTCGACCTACGAGCAGTACTTC. It specifies CASSPPSTYEQYF.

The chain combines TRBV30 with TRBJ2-7; TRBD2 matches at 8 bases. The CDR3 is 14 amino acids. The ends lost 2 bases at V and 0 bases at J; junction bases unmatched: 3. Germline V gene sequence: CDR1 GTSNPN, CDR2 SVGIG (reference sequence). The CDR3 is CAWSRGGISYEQYF. CDR3 coding DNA: TGTGCCTGGAGTCGGGGGGGAATCTCCTACGAGCAGTACTTC.

The chain joins TRBV7-2 to TRBJ2-1, with D tentatively TRBD1 (6 bases). Trimming pared 5 bases from V and 8 bases from J, leaving 28 bases between. Germline loops: CDR1 SGHTA, CDR2 FQGNSA. CDR3 length: 18 amino acids. CDR3 in amino acids: CASSTTARGRTGLDEQFF. The CDR3 DNA is TGTGCCAGCAGCACCACTGCCAGGGGACGAACGGGTTTGGATGAGCAGTTCTTC.

The chain couples TRBV6-5 to TRBJ1-2; D is possibly TRBD1 (6 bases). CDR3 length: 13 amino acids. V lost 6 bases to trimming and J lost 4 bases, with 12 bases between them. Germline values: CDR1 MNHEY, CDR2 SVGAGI. The CDR3 DNA reads TGTGCCAGCAGGGGGACAACCACCTATGGCTACACCTTC. It encodes CASRGTTTYGYTF.

The J gene is TRBJ1-5, the V gene TRBV28; D possibly corresponds to TRBD1 (5 bases). CDR3 length: 14 amino acids. Germline V gives CDR1 MDHEN, CDR2 SYDVKM. The V end lost 6 bases, the J end lost 2 bases, and 11 bases lay between the germline ends. The CDR3 region is CASRTKGGNQPQHF. The CDR3 nucleotides read TGTGCCAGCAGGACCAAAGGGGGCAATCAGCCCCAGCATTTT.